Each of the 7 T cell receptor beta chains below was sequenced from the same sample in a study of follicular helper T cells after annual influenza vaccination. The time point here: 2015-2016 season, 7 days after influenza vaccination. TCRdb's copy holds only in-frame clones and misses some; the assay was immunoSEQ multiplex PCR. The sample gives approximately 10,000 clones, 75% to 90% of which show up once; about 0.4% is in the top ten. Material: CXCR5- memory CD4+ T cells sorted from blood, obtained 7 days after influenza vaccination. The receptors were gathered from an adult who received the influenza vaccine.

The chain links TRBV30 to TRBJ2-5; 7 nucleotides line up with TRBD2. Germline assignment: CDR1 GTSNPN and CDR2 SVGIG (reference sequence). The length of the CDR3 is 12 residues. Trimming cost V 4 bases and J 5 bases; bases outside gene matches: 4. CDR3 bases: TGTGCCTGGACCCGGGGGGTGGAGACCCAGTACTTC. As protein: CAWTRGVETQYF. Full variable domain (remainder filled in from reference TRBV30 and TRBJ2-5): SQTIHQWPATLVQPVGSPLSLECTVEGTSNPNLYWYRQAAGRGLQLLFYSVGIGQISSEVPQNLSASRPQDRQFILSSKKLLLSDSGFYLCAWTRGVETQYFGPGTRLLVL.

The V gene is TRBV7-2, the J gene TRBJ1-1; the D gene is possibly TRBD1 (6 bases). CDR1 and CDR2 (germline): SGHTA, FQGNSA. The CDR3 loop spans 14 amino acids. Trimming removed 5 bases at V and 0 bases at J, with 10 bases between. The DNA of the CDR3 is TGTGCCAGCAGCCTACAGGGTTTGAACACTGAAGCTTTCTTT. Translation gives CASSLQGLNTEAFF.

This sequence joins TRBV7-2 and TRBJ2-5; 8 nucleotides match TRBD2. The CDR3 loop spans 15 amino acids. V gave up 5 bases and J gave up 1 base; unmatched junction bases: 6. Germline lookup yields CDR1 SGHTA and CDR2 FQGNSA. The CDR3 is CASSRGLAGQETQYF. Here the CDR3 DNA reads TGTGCCAGCAGCCGGGGGCTAGCGGGCCAAGAGACCCAGTACTTC. The complete variable domain, with remaining parts taken from reference TRBV7-2 and TRBJ2-5, reads GAGVSQSPSNKVTEKGKDVELRCDPISGHTALYWYRQSLGQGLEFLIYFQGNSAPDKSGLPSDRFSAERTGGSVSTLTIQRTQQEDSAVYLCASSRGLAGQETQYFGPGTRLLVL.

The V call is TRBV21-1, the J call TRBJ1-3. TRBV21-1 is a pseudogene locus. The CDR3 spans 17 residues. CDR3 nucleotides: TGTGCCAGCAGCCGGCTCCTGCTACAACACGCACGAAACACCATATATTTT. Its translation: CASSRLLLQHARNTIYF.

The J gene is TRBJ2-7, the V gene TRBV11-2, with D possibly being TRBD2 (6 bases). Germline CDR1 is SGHAT and CDR2 is FQNNGV. V was clipped by 5 bases and J by 0 bases, with 11 bases between them. This CDR3 has 14 residues. DNA of the CDR3: TGTGCCAGCAGCCCAGGGAGGAACTCCTACGAGCAGTACTTC. This translates into CASSPGRNSYEQYF.

The chain has TRBV27 and TRBJ2-5; D is possibly TRBD2 (7 bases). V lost 2 bases and J lost 5, with 15 bases in between. The CDR3 runs 15 residues. Per germline, CDR1 MNHEY and CDR2 SMNVEV (reference sequence). The DNA of the CDR3 is TGTGCCAGCAGTTTAAGTTTAGGGGGGGCGGAGACCCAGTACTTC. As protein: CASSLSLGGAETQYF.

This clone was recorded a few times. This chain uses TRBV4-2 with TRBJ1-1; D is undetermined. Germline CDR1 reads LGHNA; CDR2 reads YNFKEQ. Trimming stripped 4 bases from V and 11 bases from J, with 17 bases between. The CDR3 has 13 residues. CDR3 in DNA: TGTGCCAGCAGCCCAGTCATAGGGCCGAGGGCTTTCTTT. Translation: CASSPVIGPRAFF.